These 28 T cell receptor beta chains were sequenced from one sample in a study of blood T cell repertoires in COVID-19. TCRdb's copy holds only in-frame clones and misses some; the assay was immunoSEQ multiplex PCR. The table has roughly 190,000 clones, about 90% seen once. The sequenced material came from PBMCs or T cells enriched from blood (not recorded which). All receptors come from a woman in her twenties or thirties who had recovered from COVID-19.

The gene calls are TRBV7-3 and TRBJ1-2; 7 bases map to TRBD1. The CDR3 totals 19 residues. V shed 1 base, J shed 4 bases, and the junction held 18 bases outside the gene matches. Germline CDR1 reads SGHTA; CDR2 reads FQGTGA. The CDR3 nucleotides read TGTGCCAGCAGCTTAAATCAGACAGGGTCGCAAGAACGTAGCTATGGCTACACCTTC. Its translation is CASSLNQTGSQERSYGYTF.

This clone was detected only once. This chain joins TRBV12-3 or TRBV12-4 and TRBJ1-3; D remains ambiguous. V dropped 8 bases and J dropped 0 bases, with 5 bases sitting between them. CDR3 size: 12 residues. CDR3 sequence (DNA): TGTGCCAGCCAGTACTCTGGAAACACCATATATTTT. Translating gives CASQYSGNTIYF.

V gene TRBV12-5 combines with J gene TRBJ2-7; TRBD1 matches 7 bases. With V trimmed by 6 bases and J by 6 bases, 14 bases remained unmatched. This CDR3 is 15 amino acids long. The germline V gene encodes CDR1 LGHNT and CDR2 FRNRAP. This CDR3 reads CASGLRRGGRLEQYF. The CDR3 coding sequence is TGTGCTAGTGGGCTTCGACGAGGGGGCCGTCTCGAGCAGTACTTC.

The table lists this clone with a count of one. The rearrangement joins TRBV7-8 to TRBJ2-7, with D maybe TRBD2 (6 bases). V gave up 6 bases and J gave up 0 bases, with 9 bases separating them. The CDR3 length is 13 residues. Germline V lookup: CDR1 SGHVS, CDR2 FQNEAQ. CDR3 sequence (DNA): TGTGCCAGCAGGAAGACTAGCTCCTACGAGCAGTACTTC. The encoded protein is CASRKTSSYEQYF.

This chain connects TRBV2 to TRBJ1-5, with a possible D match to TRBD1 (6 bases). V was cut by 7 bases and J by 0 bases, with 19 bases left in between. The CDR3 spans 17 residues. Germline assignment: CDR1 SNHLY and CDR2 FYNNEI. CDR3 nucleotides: TGTGCCAGCAATGACGGCCCGGACAGATATAGCAATCAGCCCCAGCATTTT. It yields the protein CASNDGPDRYSNQPQHF.

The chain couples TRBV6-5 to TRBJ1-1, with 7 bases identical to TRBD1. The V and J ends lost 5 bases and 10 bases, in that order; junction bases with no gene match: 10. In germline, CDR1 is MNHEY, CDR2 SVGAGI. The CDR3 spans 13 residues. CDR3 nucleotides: TGTGCCAGCAGTCCCTTTGACAGGGATGGAGCTTTCTTT. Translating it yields CASSPFDRDGAFF.

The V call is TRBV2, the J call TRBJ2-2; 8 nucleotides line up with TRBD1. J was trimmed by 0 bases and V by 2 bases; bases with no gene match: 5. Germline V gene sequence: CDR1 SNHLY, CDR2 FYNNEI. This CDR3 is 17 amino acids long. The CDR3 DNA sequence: TGTGCCAGCAGTGAACAGGGGGCGATCCCGAACACCGGGGAGCTGTTTTTT. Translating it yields CASSEQGAIPNTGELFF.

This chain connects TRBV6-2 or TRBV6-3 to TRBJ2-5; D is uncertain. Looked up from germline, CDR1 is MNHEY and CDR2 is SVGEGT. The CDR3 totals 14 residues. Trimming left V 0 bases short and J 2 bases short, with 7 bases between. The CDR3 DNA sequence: TGTGCCAGCAGTTACTCGAGCGAACAAGAGACCCAGTACTTC. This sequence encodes CASSYSSEQETQYF.

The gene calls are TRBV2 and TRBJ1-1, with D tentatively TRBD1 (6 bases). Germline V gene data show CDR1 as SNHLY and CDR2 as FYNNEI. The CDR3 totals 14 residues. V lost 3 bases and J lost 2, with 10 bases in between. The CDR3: CASSEDRRNTEAFF. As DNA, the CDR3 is TGTGCCAGCAGTGAGGACAGAAGAAACACTGAAGCTTTCTTT.

The CDR3: CASSPSGVSNQPQHF. In nucleotides, the CDR3 is TGTGCCAGCTCACCTTCGGGGGTAAGCAATCAGCCCCAGCATTTT. This rearrangement joins TRBV18 to TRBJ1-5, with D possibly being TRBD1 (5 bases). Per germline, CDR1 KGHSH and CDR2 LQKENI. The CDR3 totals 15 residues. The V end was cut by 3 bases, the J end by 1 base, with 10 bases between. Full variable domain (rest looked up from reference TRBV18 and TRBJ1-5): NAGVMQNPRHLVRRRGQEARLRCSPMKGHSHVYWYRQLPEEGLKFMVYLQKENIIDESGMPKERFSAEFPKEGPSILRIQQVVRGDSAAYFCASSPSGVSNQPQHFGDGTRLSIL.

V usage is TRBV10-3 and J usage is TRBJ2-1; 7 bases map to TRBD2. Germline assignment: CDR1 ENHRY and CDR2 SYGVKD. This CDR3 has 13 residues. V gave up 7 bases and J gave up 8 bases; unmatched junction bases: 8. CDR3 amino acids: CAINRLATDEQFF. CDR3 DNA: TGTGCCATCAACAGACTAGCTACCGATGAGCAGTTCTTC.

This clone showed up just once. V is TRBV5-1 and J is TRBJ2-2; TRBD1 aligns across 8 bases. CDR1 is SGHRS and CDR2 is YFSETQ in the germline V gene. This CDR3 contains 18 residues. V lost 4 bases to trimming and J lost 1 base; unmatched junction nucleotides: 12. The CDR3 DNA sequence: TGCGCCAGCAGCACCTACCCTGCCGGGACAGGGAACACCGGGGAGCTGTTTTTT. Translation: CASSTYPAGTGNTGELFF.

CDR3 coding DNA: TGTGCCAGCAGCCGAGCGGGGGCCTGGGACGAGCAGTACTTC. Its protein product is CASSRAGAWDEQYF. This rearrangement joins TRBV7-3 to TRBJ2-7, with TRBD2 matching 8 bases. CDR3 length: 14 amino acids. V lost 5 bases to trimming and J lost 5 bases; unmatched junction nucleotides: 8. In germline, CDR1 is SGHTA, CDR2 FQGTGA.

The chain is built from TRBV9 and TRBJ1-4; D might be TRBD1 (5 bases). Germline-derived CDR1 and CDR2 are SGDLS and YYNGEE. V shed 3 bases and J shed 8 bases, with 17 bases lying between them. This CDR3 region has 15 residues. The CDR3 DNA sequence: TGTGCCAGCAGCGCCGGGACCTTCCGGGGGGAAAAACTGTTTTTT. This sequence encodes CASSAGTFRGEKLFF.

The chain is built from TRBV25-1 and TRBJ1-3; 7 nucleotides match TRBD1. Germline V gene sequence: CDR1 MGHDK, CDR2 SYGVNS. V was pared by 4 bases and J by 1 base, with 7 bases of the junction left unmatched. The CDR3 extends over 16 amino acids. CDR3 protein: CASSAQGTFSGNTIYF. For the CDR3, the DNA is TGTGCCAGCAGTGCACAGGGGACGTTTTCTGGAAACACCATATATTTT.

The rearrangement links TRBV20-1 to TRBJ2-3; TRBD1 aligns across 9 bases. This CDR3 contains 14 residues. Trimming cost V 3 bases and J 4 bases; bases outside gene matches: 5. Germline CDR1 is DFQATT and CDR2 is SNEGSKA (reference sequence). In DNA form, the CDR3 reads TGCAGTGCTAGTCTGGGACAGGGCGCAGATACGCAGTATTTT. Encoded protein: CSASLGQGADTQYF.

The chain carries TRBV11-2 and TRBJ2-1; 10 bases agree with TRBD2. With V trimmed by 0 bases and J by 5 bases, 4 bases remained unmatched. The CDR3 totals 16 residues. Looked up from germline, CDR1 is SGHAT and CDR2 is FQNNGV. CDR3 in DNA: TGTGCCAGCAGCTTAGAGATAGCGGGAGGAAACAATGAGCAGTTCTTC. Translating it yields CASSLEIAGGNNEQFF.

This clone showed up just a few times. The CDR3 here is CASRPSGAGYNEQFF. In nucleotides, the CDR3 is TGTGCCAGCAGACCCAGCGGGGCCGGCTACAATGAGCAGTTCTTC. The chain carries TRBV11-3 and TRBJ2-1, with TRBD2 identical over 7 bases. Germline values: CDR1 SGHNT, CDR2 YENEEA. Unmatched junction bases numbered 8, after V lost 6 bases and J lost 3 bases. The CDR3 extends over 15 amino acids.

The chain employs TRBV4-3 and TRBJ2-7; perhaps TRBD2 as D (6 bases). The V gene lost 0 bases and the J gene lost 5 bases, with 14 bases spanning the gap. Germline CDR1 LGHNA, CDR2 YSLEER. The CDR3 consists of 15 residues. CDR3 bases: TGCGCCAGCAGCCAAGAGGCCGGGGGATCCGACGAGCAGTACTTC. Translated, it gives CASSQEAGGSDEQYF.

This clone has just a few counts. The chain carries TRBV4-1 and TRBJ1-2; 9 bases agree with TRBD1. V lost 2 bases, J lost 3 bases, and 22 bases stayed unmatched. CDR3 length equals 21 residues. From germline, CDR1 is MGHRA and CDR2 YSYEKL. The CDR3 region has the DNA TGCGCCAGCAGCCAAATCGCGGGGATGAGGACAGGGGACCCCTCCGACTATGGCTACACCTTC. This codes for CASSQIAGMRTGDPSDYGYTF.

CDR3 protein: CASSRRDGQYEQYF. The DNA of the CDR3 is TGTGCCAGCAGCAGGCGGGACGGCCAATACGAGCAGTACTTC. This chain connects TRBV7-8 to TRBJ2-7; TRBD2 might be the D (6 bases). V lost 5 bases to trimming and J lost 4 bases, with 15 bases between them. The CDR3 runs to 14 residues. Germline CDR1 SGHVS, CDR2 FQNEAQ.

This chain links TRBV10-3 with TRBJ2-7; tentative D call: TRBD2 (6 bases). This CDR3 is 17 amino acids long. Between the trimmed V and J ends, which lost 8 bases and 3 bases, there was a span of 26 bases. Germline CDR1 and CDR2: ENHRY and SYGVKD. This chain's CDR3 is CAIRGGLGGAKDYEQYF. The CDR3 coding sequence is TGTGCCATCCGTGGAGGCCTAGGCGGGGCTAAGGACTACGAGCAGTACTTC.

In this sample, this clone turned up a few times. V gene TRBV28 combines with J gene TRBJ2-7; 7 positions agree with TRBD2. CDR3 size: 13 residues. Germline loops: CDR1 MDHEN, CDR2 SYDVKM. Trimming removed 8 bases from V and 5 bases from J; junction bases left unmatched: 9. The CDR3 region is CASLTQGRDEQYF. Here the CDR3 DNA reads TGTGCCAGCCTGACGCAAGGGAGGGACGAGCAGTACTTC.

DNA for the CDR3: TGTGCCAGCAGCGCCCGAGGACAGGGTGTGAATTCACCCCTCCACTTT. It encodes CASSARGQGVNSPLHF. This sequence joins TRBV9 and TRBJ1-6, with 8 positions matching TRBD1. The germline V gene has CDR1 SGDLS and CDR2 YYNGEE. V trimming: 3 bases; J trimming: 7 bases; junction bases outside the gene matches: 9. This CDR3 is 16 amino acids long.

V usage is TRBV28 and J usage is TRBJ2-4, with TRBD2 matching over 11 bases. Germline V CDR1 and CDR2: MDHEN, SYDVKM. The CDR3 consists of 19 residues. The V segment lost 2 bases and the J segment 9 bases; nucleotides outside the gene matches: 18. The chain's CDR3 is CASSLKGHRLAGILGIQYF. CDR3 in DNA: TGTGCCAGCAGTTTAAAGGGGCATAGACTAGCGGGAATTTTGGGCATTCAGTACTTC.

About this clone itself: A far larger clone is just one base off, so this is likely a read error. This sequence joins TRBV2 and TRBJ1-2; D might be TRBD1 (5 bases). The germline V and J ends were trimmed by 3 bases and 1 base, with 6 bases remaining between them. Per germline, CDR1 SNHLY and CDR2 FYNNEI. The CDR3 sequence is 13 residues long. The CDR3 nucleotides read TGTGCCAGCAGTGACAGGGTTAACTATGGCTACACCTTC. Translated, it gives CASSDRVNYGYTF.

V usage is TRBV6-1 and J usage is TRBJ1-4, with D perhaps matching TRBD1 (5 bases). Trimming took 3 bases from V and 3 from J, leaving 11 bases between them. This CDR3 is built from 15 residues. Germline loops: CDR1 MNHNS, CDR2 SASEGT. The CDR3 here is CASSEVRGANEKLFF. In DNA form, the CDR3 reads TGTGCCAGCAGTGAGGTCCGGGGGGCTAATGAAAAACTGTTTTTT.

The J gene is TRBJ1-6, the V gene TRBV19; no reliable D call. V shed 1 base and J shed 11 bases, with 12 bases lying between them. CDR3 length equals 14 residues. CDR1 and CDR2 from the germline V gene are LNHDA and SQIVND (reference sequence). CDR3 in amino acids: CASSIGGGMAPLHF. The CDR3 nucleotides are TGTGCCAGTAGTATAGGCGGTGGAATGGCACCCCTCCACTTT.